The 27 T cell receptor beta chains below all came from one sample that was sequenced in a study of blood T cells in healthy people across ages. It was with a sample-barcoded 5' primer and a J-beta primer mix that a second PCR of about 6 to 12 cycles was run. Using its own MiXCR run on the 5' RACE reads, TCRdb lists one record per CDR3 protein. Of about 1.7 million distinct CDR3 sequences listed, roughly 28% are singletons. The sample taken for sequencing was blood. The receptors stem from a woman under 40 in good health.

V is TRBV10-3 and J is TRBJ1-5; D not resolved. Germline CDR1 reads ENHRY; CDR2 reads SYGVKD. The CDR3 runs 13 residues. The ends were cut back, 6 bases at V and 4 bases at J, with 10 bases in the middle. CDR3 sequence (DNA): TGTGCCATCAGGGAGGACGGAAATCAGCCCCAGCATTTT. Its protein is CAIREDGNQPQHF.

The chain recombines TRBV4-1 with TRBJ1-4; D might be TRBD1 (5 bases). Germline V gene sequence: CDR1 MGHRA, CDR2 YSYEKL. The CDR3 contains 14 residues. The V end lost 2 bases, the J end lost 6 bases, and 10 bases lay between the germline ends. The CDR3 DNA is TGCGCCAGCAGCCAAACGCCAGGGCATGAAAAACTGTTTTTT. Protein product: CASSQTPGHEKLFF.

V gene TRBV7-9 combines with J gene TRBJ2-1; no definite D call. Germline CDR1 and CDR2: SEHNR and FQNEAQ (reference sequence). This CDR3 spans 15 amino acids. Trimming stripped 1 base from V and 5 bases from J, with 12 bases between. The CDR3 spells CASSLVGTKNNEQFF. The CDR3 DNA reads as TGTGCCAGCAGCTTAGTGGGAACAAAAAACAATGAGCAGTTCTTC.

This clonotype was picked up many times. The CDR3 reads CASSQDSSGTEQYF. The CDR3 region has the DNA TGCGCCAGCAGCCAAGATTCCTCAGGGACCGAGCAGTACTTC. V usage is TRBV4-3 and J usage is TRBJ2-7; D may match TRBD1 or TRBD2 (5 bases each). V lost 0 bases and J 6 bases, leaving 12 bases between the germline ends. The CDR3 runs 14 residues. CDR1 LGHNA and CDR2 YSLEER come from the germline V gene.

The genes are TRBV21-1 and TRBJ1-2. TRBV21-1 is reported as a pseudogene. This CDR3 region has 11 residues. CDR3 amino acids: CASSKVGNVTF. The CDR3 DNA reads as TGTGCCAGCAGCAAAGTGGGGAACGTCACCTTC.

V is TRBV2 and J is TRBJ2-3; 7 nucleotides align to TRBD1. Trimming took 5 bases from V and 0 from J; bases not matched to a gene: 11. Per germline, CDR1 SNHLY and CDR2 FYNNEI. This CDR3 has 17 residues. The CDR3 loop reads CASSRGLIRSSTDTQYF. The CDR3 DNA sequence: TGTGCCAGCAGTAGGGGGCTGATAAGGTCTAGCACAGATACGCAGTATTTT.

This clonotype has only a few counts. The chain recombines TRBV7-2 with TRBJ2-1; a possible D gene is TRBD2 (5 bases). Germline assignment: CDR1 SGHTA and CDR2 FQGNSA. Trimming left V 1 base short and J 4 bases short, with 11 bases between. The length of the CDR3 is 15 residues. CDR3 in amino acids: CASSLGISAYNEQFF. CDR3 nucleotides: TGTGCCAGCAGCTTAGGTATTAGCGCGTACAATGAGCAGTTCTTC. Variable domain in full (rest from reference TRBV7-2 and TRBJ2-1): GAGVSQSPSNKVTEKGKDVELRCDPISGHTALYWYRQSLGQGLEFLIYFQGNSAPDKSGLPSDRFSAERTGGSVSTLTIQRTQQEDSAVYLCASSLGISAYNEQFFGPGTRLTVL.

The chain combines TRBV20-1 with TRBJ1-3; D is unresolved. V lost 2 bases to trimming and J lost 3 bases, with 8 bases between them. Germline V gene data show CDR1 as DFQATT and CDR2 as SNEGSKA (reference sequence). The CDR3 runs 13 residues. CDR3 in amino acids: CSARLGLGNTIYF. In DNA form, the CDR3 reads TGCAGTGCTAGACTGGGCCTTGGAAACACCATATATTTT.

This clonotype was seen only a few times. The gene calls are TRBV12-3 or TRBV12-4 and TRBJ2-1; TRBD2 matches at 12 bases. Germline trimming cut 7 bases from V and 9 bases from J; bases unmatched to any gene: 10. This CDR3 contains 15 residues. In DNA form, the CDR3 reads TGTGCCAGCATCCGTGAGACTAGCGGGAGTGGTGAGCAGTTCTTC. Translating gives CASIRETSGSGEQFF.

This clonotype came up many times. The chain joins TRBV29-1 to TRBJ2-4; D gene unclear. Between the trimmed V and J ends, which lost 7 bases and 1 base, there was a span of 11 bases. Germline CDR1 reads SQVTM; CDR2 reads ANQGSEA. The CDR3 has 13 residues. The DNA for the CDR3 is TGCAGCGGACGATACAATGCCAAAAACATTCAGTACTTC. Residues: CSGRYNAKNIQYF.

V gene TRBV12-3 or TRBV12-4 combines with J gene TRBJ1-1; D is unclear. The CDR3 is made up of 14 amino acids. Between the trimmed V and J ends, which lost 3 bases and 2 bases, there was a span of 10 bases. DNA for the CDR3: TGTGCCAGCAGTTTTCAAGCGCTTAACACTGAAGCTTTCTTT. Encoded protein: CASSFQALNTEAFF.

This clonotype has a count of ten or more. The rearrangement joins TRBV7-3 to TRBJ2-7; TRBD1 matches at 9 bases. V lost 5 bases and J lost 4; bases outside the gene matches: 9. CDR1 is SGHTA, CDR2 FQGTGA, per germline. The CDR3 extends over 15 amino acids. The CDR3 protein is CASSPTGGGSYEQYF. CDR3 DNA: TGTGCCAGCAGCCCGACAGGGGGAGGTTCATACGAGCAGTACTTC.

This clonotype turned up a few times. The chain recombines TRBV6-5 with TRBJ2-2, with 11 nucleotides matching TRBD2. This CDR3 has 16 amino acids. Unmatched junction bases numbered 4, after V lost 6 bases and J lost 1 base. CDR1 and CDR2 from the germline V gene are MNHEY and SVGAGI. The CDR3 bases are TGTGCCAGCAGAACTACTAGCGGGGGGAACACCGGGGAGCTGTTTTTT. It yields the protein CASRTTSGGNTGELFF.

The sample holds many counts of this clonotype. The rearrangement links TRBV20-1 to TRBJ2-5; 10 bases align to TRBD1. The germline V gene encodes CDR1 DFQATT and CDR2 SNEGSKA (reference sequence). This CDR3 spans 13 amino acids. J lost 5 bases, V lost 3 bases, and 3 bases had no gene match. The CDR3 nucleotides are TGCAGTGCTAGCGACAGGGGGCGGGAGACCCAGTACTTC. This gives the protein CSASDRGRETQYF.

In DNA, the CDR3 is TGTGCCAGCAGCTGGGACGGTGCCCAAGAGACCCAGTACTTC. Its protein is CASSWDGAQETQYF. The chain combines TRBV5-5 with TRBJ2-5, with D perhaps being TRBD1 or TRBD2 (5 bases each). Germline loops: CDR1 SGHKS, CDR2 YYEKEE (reference sequence). V was pared by 3 bases and J by 1 base, with 10 bases between. The length of the CDR3 is 14 residues.

The chain couples TRBV6-5 to TRBJ2-5; TRBD2 aligns across 7 bases. The germline gives CDR1 MNHEY, CDR2 SVGAGI. This CDR3 is built from 14 residues. With V trimmed by 2 bases and J by 5 bases, 5 bases remained unmatched. This chain's CDR3 is CASSYEGGPETQYF. For the CDR3, the DNA is TGTGCCAGCAGTTACGAGGGAGGGCCGGAGACCCAGTACTTC.

This sequence joins TRBV20-1 and TRBJ2-3; possibly TRBD2 for D (6 bases). The germline CDR1 and CDR2 sequences are DFQATT and SNEGSKA (reference sequence). The CDR3 covers 17 residues. V was pared by 5 bases and J by 2 bases, with 23 bases between. Here the CDR3 DNA reads TGCAGTGCTTCCGGATTGGCGGGCGCGGGGCCCACAGATACGCAGTATTTT. It is translated as CSASGLAGAGPTDTQYF.

As regards this clonotype: Given a much more abundant clone one base away, this may be a read error. The chain recombines TRBV29-1 with TRBJ1-4; D is unclear. The CDR3 is made up of 12 amino acids. From germline, CDR1 is SQVTM and CDR2 ANQGSEA. CDR3 in DNA: TGCAGCGTTGAAGAATCTCGTGAAAAACCGTTTTTT. Its translation is CSVEESREKPFF.

This clonotype was counted a single time. The chain is built from TRBV19 and TRBJ2-7, with D maybe TRBD2 (6 bases). V lost 3 bases to trimming and J lost 5 bases, with 11 bases between them. Germline V gives CDR1 LNHDA, CDR2 SQIVND (reference sequence). This CDR3 region has 13 residues. The CDR3 DNA follows: TGTGCCAGTAGTATTCTAACGGGAGACGAGCAGTACTTC. It codes for CASSILTGDEQYF. The full variable domain, its missing parts supplied by reference TRBV19 and TRBJ2-7, is DGGITQSPKYLFRKEGQNVTLSCEQNLNHDAMYWYRQDPGQGLRLIYYSQIVNDFQKGDIAEGYSVSREKKESFPLTVTSAQKNPTAFYLCASSILTGDEQYFGPGTRLTVT.

Only a few counts were recorded for this clonotype. V and J are TRBV15 and TRBJ1-5; the D is unclear. Trimming shortened V by 0 bases and J by 6 bases, and 6 bases separated the two germline ends. The CDR3 has 13 residues. Germline V gives CDR1 LNHNV, CDR2 YYDKDF (reference sequence). As DNA, the CDR3 is TGTGCCACCAGCAGAGAAAGGGTTCAGCCCCAGCATTTT. As protein: CATSRERVQPQHF.

This clonotype was seen only a few times. The rearrangement links TRBV29-1 to TRBJ1-1; TRBD1 is a possible D gene (5 bases). Germline V gene sequence: CDR1 SQVTM, CDR2 ANQGSEA. This CDR3 has 12 amino acids. The V end was cut by 7 bases, the J end by 4 bases, with 13 bases between. CDR3 sequence: CSAGGKGTEAFF. The CDR3, as DNA: TGCAGCGCCGGGGGAAAGGGCACTGAAGCTTTCTTT.

This clonotype has more than one count but fewer than ten. The chain combines TRBV2 with TRBJ1-6; D uncertain. V lost 2 bases and J 14 bases, leaving 10 bases between the germline ends. Germline V gives CDR1 SNHLY, CDR2 FYNNEI. This CDR3 contains 12 residues. The CDR3 coding sequence is TGTGCCAGCAGTGAAAACATTAATACCCTCCACTTT. Encoded protein: CASSENINTLHF.

This clonotype was seen a few times. The rearrangement links TRBV5-6 to TRBJ2-7, with 9 bases lining up with TRBD1. Germline trimming cut 2 bases from V and 1 base from J; bases unmatched to any gene: 4. Per germline, CDR1 SGHDT and CDR2 YYEEEE. CDR3 size: 15 residues. The CDR3: CASSLRGQGSYEQYF. The CDR3, as DNA: TGTGCCAGCAGCTTACGGGGACAGGGTTCCTACGAGCAGTACTTC.

This clonotype showed up many times. This CDR3 reads CSVVRDRETYEQYF. CDR3 DNA sequence: TGCAGCGTGGTCCGGGACAGGGAGACCTACGAGCAGTACTTC. The chain combines TRBV29-1 with TRBJ2-7, with TRBD1 identical over 9 bases. The CDR3 contains 14 residues. J lost 2 bases, V lost 6 bases, and 8 bases had no gene match. Germline CDR1 and CDR2: SQVTM and ANQGSEA.

About this clonotype: Germline is not matched at one junction end, which may reflect a read error. The rearrangement joins TRBV11-3 to TRBJ2-1, with a weak D call TRBD1 (6 bases). Germline CDR1 and CDR2: SGHNT and YENEEA. This CDR3 comprises 14 residues. Here the CDR3 reads CAGSDRDTNNEQFF. As DNA, the CDR3 is TGTGCCGGCAGCGACCGGGACACCAACAATGAGCAGTTCTTC.

The chain joins TRBV2 to TRBJ1-2; 9 nucleotides line up with TRBD1. This CDR3 has 15 amino acids. The germline V gene encodes CDR1 SNHLY and CDR2 FYNNEI. J gave up 8 bases and V 7 bases, and 14 bases lay outside the gene matches. The CDR3 protein is CASIPPGTGRQGYTF. DNA of the CDR3: TGTGCCAGCATCCCCCCCGGGACAGGGCGCCAAGGCTACACCTTC. Combining the CDR3 with reference TRBV2 and TRBJ1-2 gives the whole variable domain EPEVTQTPSHQVTQMGQEVILRCVPISNHLYFYWYRQILGQKVEFLVSFYNNEISEKSEIFDDQFSVERPDGSNFTLKIRSTKLEDSAMYFCASIPPGTGRQGYTFGSGTRLTVV.

This clonotype appeared a few times. The chain carries TRBV25-1 and TRBJ2-4; TRBD2 agrees at 8 bases. V lost 2 bases and J lost 0; bases outside the gene matches: 0. From germline, CDR1 is MGHDK and CDR2 SYGVNS. This CDR3 is built from 15 residues. CDR3: CASSEAGGAKNIQYF. The CDR3 bases are TGTGCCAGCAGTGAAGCGGGGGGAGCCAAAAACATTCAGTACTTC.